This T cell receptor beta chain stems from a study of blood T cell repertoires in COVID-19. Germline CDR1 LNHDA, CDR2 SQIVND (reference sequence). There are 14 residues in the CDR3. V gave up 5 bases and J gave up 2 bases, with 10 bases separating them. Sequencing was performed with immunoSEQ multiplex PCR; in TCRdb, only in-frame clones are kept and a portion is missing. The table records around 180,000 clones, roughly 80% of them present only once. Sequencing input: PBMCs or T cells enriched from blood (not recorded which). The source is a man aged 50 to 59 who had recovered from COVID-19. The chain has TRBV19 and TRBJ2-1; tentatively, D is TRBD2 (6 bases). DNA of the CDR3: TGTGCCAGTAGTTCACTAGCCCCCTACAATGAGCAGTTCTTC. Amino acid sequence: CASSSLAPYNEQFF.